This T cell receptor (beta chain) was retrieved from a study of tumor-infiltrating lymphocytes in glioblastoma multiforme. On this clonotype itself: Its antigen is unknown.

Germline V gene lookup returns CDR1 SQVTM and CDR2 ANQGSEA. This CDR3 has 14 residues. The ends lost 8 bases at V and 10 bases at J; junction bases unmatched: 16. General study results and limits: No surface-marker sorting into functional T cell subtypes was done. Unequal TCR RNA per T cell might skew measured clone sizes.

TCR beta libraries were built from RNA through three nested multiplex PCR rounds using modified ARM-PCR. TCRdb processed the multiplex PCR reads anew with MiXCR; each CDR3 protein has one entry. The sample records more than 12,000 distinct CDR3 sequences, roughly 71% being singletons. Sequencing was done on a sample of brain tumor tissue. This chain uses TRBV29-1 with TRBJ2-1; TRBD2 matches 8 bases. The receptor's source is a male donor with glioblastoma. CDR3 region: CSTHASGSMGEQFF. CDR3 DNA sequence: TGCAGCACTCATGCGAGCGGGAGTATGGGCGAGCAGTTCTTC.